This T cell receptor (beta chain) came from a study of T cells in Graves' hyperthyroidism and ophthalmopathy. Study conclusions and caveats: A model of 13 V-J pairs discriminated ophthalmopathy from stable hyperthyroidism. With a median lead of about six months before onset, the model predicted ophthalmopathy.

As to this clonotype: Its antigen is unidentified. Sequence at one end of the junction differs from germline and may be a read error.

TCR beta CDR3 regions were amplified from RNA. Using the HTBI primer set, a first-round RT-PCR was run on the TCR CDR3. MiXCR was run by TCRdb on the multiplex PCR reads, yielding one entry per CDR3 protein. The sample has roughly 500,000 distinct CDR3 sequences; 35% to 55% are singletons. Diagnoses rested on clinical symptoms, serum thyroxine and TRAb, thyroid ultrasound and orbital computed tomography. The CDR3 spans 15 residues. Germline loops: CDR1 SNHLY, CDR2 FYNNEI. This chain uses TRBV2 with TRBJ2-2; D remains unclear. This sequence originates from an adult woman with Graves' disease, either hyperthyroidism or ophthalmopathy (not recorded which). Sequenced: peripheral blood or thyroid tissue (not recorded which). CDR3 sequence reads: CASRLRGYPTRELFF. The CDR3 nucleotides are TGTGCCAGCAGGCTACGCGGATACCCCACCCGGGAGCTGTTTTTT. Full variable domain (outside the CDR3, taken from reference TRBV2 and TRBJ2-2): EPEVTQTPSHQVTQMGQEVILRCVPISNHLYFYWYRQILGQKVEFLVSFYNNEISEKSEIFDDQFSVERPDGSNFTLKIRSTKLEDSAMYFCASRLRGYPTRELFFGEGSRLTVL.